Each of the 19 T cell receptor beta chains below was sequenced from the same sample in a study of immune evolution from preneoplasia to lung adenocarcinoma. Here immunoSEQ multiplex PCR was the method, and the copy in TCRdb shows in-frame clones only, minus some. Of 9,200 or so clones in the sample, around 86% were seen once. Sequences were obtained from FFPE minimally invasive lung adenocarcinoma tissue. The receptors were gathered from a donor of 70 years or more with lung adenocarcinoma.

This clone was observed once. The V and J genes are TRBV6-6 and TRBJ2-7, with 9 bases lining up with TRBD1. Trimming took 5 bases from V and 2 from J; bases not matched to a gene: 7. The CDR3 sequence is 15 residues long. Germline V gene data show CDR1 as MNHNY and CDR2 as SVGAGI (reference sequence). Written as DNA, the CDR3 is TGTGCCAGCAGTAGAACCGGGACAGGGACCTACGAGCAGTACTTC. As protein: CASSRTGTGTYEQYF.

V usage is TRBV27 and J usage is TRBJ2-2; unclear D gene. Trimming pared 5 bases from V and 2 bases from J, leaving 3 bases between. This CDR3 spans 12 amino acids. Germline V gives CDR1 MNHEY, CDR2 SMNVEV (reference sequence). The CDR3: CASSQNTGELFF. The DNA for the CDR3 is TGTGCCAGCAGTCAAAACACCGGGGAGCTGTTTTTT.

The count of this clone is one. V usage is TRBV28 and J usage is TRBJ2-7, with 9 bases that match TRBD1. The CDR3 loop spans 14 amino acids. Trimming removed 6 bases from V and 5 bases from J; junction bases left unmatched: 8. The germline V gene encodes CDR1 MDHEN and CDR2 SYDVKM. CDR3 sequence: CASSGTGRFHEQYF. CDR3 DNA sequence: TGTGCCAGCAGCGGGACAGGGCGGTTCCACGAGCAGTACTTC. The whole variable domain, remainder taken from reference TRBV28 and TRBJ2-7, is DVKVTQSSRYLVKRTGEKVFLECVQDMDHENMFWYRQDPGLGLRLIYFSYDVKMKEKGDIPEGYSVSREKKERFSLILESASTNQTSMYLCASSGTGRFHEQYFGPGTRLTVT.

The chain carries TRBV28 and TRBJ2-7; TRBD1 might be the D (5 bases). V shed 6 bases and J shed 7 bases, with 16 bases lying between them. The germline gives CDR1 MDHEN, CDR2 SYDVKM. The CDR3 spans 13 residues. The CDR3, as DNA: TGTGCCAGCAGCTCAATGGCAGGGAAGGAGCAGTACTTC. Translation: CASSSMAGKEQYF.

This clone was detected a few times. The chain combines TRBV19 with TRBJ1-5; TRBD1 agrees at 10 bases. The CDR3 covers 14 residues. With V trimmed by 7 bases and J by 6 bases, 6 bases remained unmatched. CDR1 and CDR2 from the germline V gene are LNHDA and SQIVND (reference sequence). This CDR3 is CASKKTGGTQPQHF. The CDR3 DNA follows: TGTGCCAGTAAGAAGACAGGGGGCACTCAGCCCCAGCATTTT.

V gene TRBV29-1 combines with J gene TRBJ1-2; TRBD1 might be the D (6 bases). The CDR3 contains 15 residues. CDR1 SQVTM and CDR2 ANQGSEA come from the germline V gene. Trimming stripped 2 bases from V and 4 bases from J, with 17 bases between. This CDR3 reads CSVETKWGAGYGYTF. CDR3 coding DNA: TGCAGCGTTGAAACGAAATGGGGGGCCGGCTATGGCTACACCTTC.

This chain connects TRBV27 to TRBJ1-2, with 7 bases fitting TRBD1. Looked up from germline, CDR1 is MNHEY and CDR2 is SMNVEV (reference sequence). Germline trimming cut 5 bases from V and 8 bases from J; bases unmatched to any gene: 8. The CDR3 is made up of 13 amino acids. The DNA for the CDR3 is TGTGCCAGCAGTACACCGGGACAGCGAGGCTACACCTTC. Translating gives CASSTPGQRGYTF.

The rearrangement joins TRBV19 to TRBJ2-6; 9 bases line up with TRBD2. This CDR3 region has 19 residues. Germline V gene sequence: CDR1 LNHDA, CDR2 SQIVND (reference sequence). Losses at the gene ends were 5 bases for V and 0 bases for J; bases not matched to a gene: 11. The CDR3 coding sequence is TGTGCCAGTAGTGGTATAGCGGGAGCGGCCCCCTCTGGGGCCAACGTCCTGACTTTC. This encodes CASSGIAGAAPSGANVLTF.

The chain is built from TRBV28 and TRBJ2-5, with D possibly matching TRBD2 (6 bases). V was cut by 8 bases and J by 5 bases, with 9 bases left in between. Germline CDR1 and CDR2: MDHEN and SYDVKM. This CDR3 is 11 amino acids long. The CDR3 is CASARGETQYF. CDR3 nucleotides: TGTGCCAGCGCTCGGGGGGAGACCCAGTACTTC.

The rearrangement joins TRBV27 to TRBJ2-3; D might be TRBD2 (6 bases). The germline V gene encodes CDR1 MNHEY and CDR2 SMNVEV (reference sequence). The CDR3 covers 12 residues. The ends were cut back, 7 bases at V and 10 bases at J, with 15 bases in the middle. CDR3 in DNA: TGTGCCAGCACCGACGGGGGTGTAGCGCAGTATTTT. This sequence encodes CASTDGGVAQYF.

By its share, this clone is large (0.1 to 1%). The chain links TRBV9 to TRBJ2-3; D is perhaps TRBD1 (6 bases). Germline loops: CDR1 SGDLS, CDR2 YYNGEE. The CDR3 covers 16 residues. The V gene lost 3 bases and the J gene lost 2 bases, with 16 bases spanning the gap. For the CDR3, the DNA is TGTGCCAGCAGCGCGTCAGGGGACGGCCACACAGATACGCAGTATTTT. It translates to CASSASGDGHTDTQYF.

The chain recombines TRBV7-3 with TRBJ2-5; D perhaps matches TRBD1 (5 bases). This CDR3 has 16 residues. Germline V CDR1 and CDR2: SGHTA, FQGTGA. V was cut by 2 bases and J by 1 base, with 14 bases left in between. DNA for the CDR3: TGTGCCAGCAGCTTAGGAGCAGGGCTGGGCCAAGAGACCCAGTACTTC. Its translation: CASSLGAGLGQETQYF.

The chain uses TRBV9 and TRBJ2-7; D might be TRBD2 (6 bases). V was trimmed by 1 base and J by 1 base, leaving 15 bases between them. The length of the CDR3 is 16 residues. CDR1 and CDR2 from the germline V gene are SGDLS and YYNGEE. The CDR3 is CASSVSGDSLSYEQYF. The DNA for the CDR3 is TGTGCCAGCAGCGTATCGGGAGACAGCCTTTCCTACGAGCAGTACTTC.

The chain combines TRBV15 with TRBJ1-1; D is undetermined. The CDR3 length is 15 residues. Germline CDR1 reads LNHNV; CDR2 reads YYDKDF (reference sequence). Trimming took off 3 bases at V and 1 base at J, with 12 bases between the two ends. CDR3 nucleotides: TGTGCCACCAGCAGTTTACAGAGACCGAACACTGAAGCTTTCTTT. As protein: CATSSLQRPNTEAFF.

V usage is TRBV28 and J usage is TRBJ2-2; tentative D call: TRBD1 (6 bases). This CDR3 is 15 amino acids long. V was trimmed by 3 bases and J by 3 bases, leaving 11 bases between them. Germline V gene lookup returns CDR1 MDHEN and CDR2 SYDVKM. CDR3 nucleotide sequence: TGTGCCAGCAGTTTGGAGAACAGGGACACCGGGGAGCTGTTTTTT. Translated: CASSLENRDTGELFF.

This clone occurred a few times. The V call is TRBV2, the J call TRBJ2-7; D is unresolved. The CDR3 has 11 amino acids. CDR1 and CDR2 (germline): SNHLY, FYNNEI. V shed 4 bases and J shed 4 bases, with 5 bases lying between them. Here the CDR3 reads CASSVRYEQYF. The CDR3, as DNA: TGTGCCAGCAGTGTCAGATACGAGCAGTACTTC.

Here the CDR3 reads CATSSLGVSGNTIYF. CDR3 nucleotide sequence: TGTGCCACCAGCAGTTTAGGGGTTTCTGGAAACACCATATATTTT. The chain recombines TRBV15 with TRBJ1-3, with D tentatively TRBD1 (5 bases). V was clipped by 3 bases and J by 1 base, with 10 bases between them. CDR1 and CDR2 (germline): LNHNV, YYDKDF (reference sequence). CDR3 size: 15 residues.

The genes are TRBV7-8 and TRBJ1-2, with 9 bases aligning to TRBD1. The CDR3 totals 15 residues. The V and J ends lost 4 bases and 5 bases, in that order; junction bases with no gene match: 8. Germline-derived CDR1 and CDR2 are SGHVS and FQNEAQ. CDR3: CASSSRPGTGYGYTF. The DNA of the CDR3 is TGTGCCAGCAGCTCACGTCCCGGGACAGGGTATGGCTACACCTTC. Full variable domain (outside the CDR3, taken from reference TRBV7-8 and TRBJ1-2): GAGVSQSPRYKVAKRGQDVALRCDPISGHVSLFWYQQALGQGPEFLTYFQNEAQLDKSGLPSDRFFAERPEGSVSTLKIQRTQQEDSAVYLCASSSRPGTGYGYTFGSGTRLTVV.

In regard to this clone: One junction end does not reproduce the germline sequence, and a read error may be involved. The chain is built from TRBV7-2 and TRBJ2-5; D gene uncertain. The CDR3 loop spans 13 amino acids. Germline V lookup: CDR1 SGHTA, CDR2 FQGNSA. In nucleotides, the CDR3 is TGTGCCAGCAGCTTAGACCTGACTGGACGTCCTAACTTC. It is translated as CASSLDLTGRPNF.